This is a list of T cell receptor beta chains from one sample in a study of blood T cells in healthy people across ages. MiXCR was run by TCRdb on the 5' RACE reads, yielding one entry per CDR3 protein. This table has hundreds of thousands of distinct CDR3 sequences, less than 40% appearing once. Sequenced input: blood. The receptors were sampled from a woman of 80 years or more in good health. CDR3s include the opening cysteine and the closing phenylalanine or tryptophan. Each record gives: J gene, V gene, clone size, D gene, CDR3 DNA, CDR3 protein. D genes are given only for firm matches. Some rows mark clone size as missing; the rest say once, few, many or name a class of expanded clone.

J: TRBJ2-1; V: TRBV10-3; size: NA; D: TRBD2; DNA: TGTGCCATCAGTGATGGCGGGAGGGCCCATGAGCAGTTCTTC; CDR3: CAISDGGRAHEQFF
J: TRBJ2-6; V: TRBV12-3/TRBV12-4; size: many; D: TRBD1; DNA: TGTGCCAGCAGCGCGACCCGACAGGGGGCGGTCTCTGGGGCCAACGTCCTGACTTTC; CDR3: CASSATRQGAVSGANVLTF
J: TRBJ2-7; V: TRBV20-1; size: many; D: NA; DNA: TGCAGTGCTAGACGGGACTCCGAGCAGTACTTC; CDR3: CSARRDSEQYF
J: TRBJ2-1; V: TRBV4-3; size: once; D: NA; DNA: TGCGCCAGCAGCCGTGGGACCCCCGGGGGCAATGAGCAGTTCTTC; CDR3: CASSRGTPGGNEQFF
J: TRBJ1-2; V: TRBV20-1; size: NA; D: NA; DNA: TGCAGTGCTACCGGGACAACTTATGGCTACACCTTC; CDR3: CSATGTTYGYTF
J: TRBJ2-6; V: TRBV28; size: many; D: NA; DNA: TGTGCCAGCAGAACGGCCCTCTCTGGGGCCAACGTCCTGACTTTC; CDR3: CASRTALSGANVLTF
J: TRBJ2-4; V: TRBV3-1; size: many; D: NA; DNA: TGTGCCAGCAGCCTTACAGGCAACCAGTACTTC; CDR3: CASSLTGNQYF
J: TRBJ2-7; V: TRBV10-3; size: NA; D: NA; DNA: TGTGCCATCAGTGGGGGGGGCAGCTCCTACGAGCAGTACTTC; CDR3: CAISGGGSSYEQYF
J: TRBJ1-2; V: TRBV3-1; size: many; D: NA; DNA: TGTGCCAGCAGCCAAGGGCCACCTAAGTTGTATGGCTACACCTTC; CDR3: CASSQGPPKLYGYTF
J: TRBJ2-7; V: TRBV30; size: many; D: TRBD1; DNA: TGTGCCTGGAGTAGGGACAGGGACGAGCAGTACTTC; CDR3: CAWSRDRDEQYF
J: TRBJ2-1; V: TRBV7-7; size: once; D: NA; DNA: TGTGCCAGCAGCTTAGTCATGCAGGCCAGAGGGACCACGGGGGAGCAGTTCTTC; CDR3: CASSLVMQARGTTGEQFF
J: TRBJ1-2; V: TRBV18; size: many; D: TRBD1; DNA: TGTGCCAGCTCACCACCAGGACAGGGGACGAGAGGCTACACCTTC; CDR3: CASSPPGQGTRGYTF
J: TRBJ1-5; V: TRBV24-1; size: NA; D: NA; DNA: TGTGCCACCAGTGATGGCCTCAGGGGCGCGGGTCAGCCCCAGCATTTT; CDR3: CATSDGLRGAGQPQHF
J: TRBJ2-5; V: TRBV7-2; size: NA; D: TRBD2; DNA: TGTGCCAGCAGCATCCCGGGACTAGTGGATCAAGAGACCCAGTACTTC; CDR3: CASSIPGLVDQETQYF
J: TRBJ2-1; V: TRBV7-2; size: NA; D: TRBD2; DNA: TGTGCCAGCAGCTTCCAGCGGGGGCCCAATGAGCAGTTCTTC; CDR3: CASSFQRGPNEQFF